The clone carrying this T cell receptor (beta chain) was observed many times. Each CDR3 protein is one row after TCRdb ran MiXCR on the 5' RACE reads. The sample yields roughly 60,000 distinct CDR3 sequences, over 9% seen once. This record comes from a study of early T cells in non-severe SARS-CoV-2 infection. The CDR3 is 15 amino acids. V was shortened by 3 bases and J by 8 bases, with 17 bases between the two germline ends. CDR1 is SGHAT and CDR2 is FQNNGV in the germline V gene. The J gene is TRBJ2-1, the V gene TRBV11-2, with D unresolved. The material was whole blood, obtained at baseline. The TCR originated in an adult who was a healthcare worker with PCR-confirmed SARS-CoV-2 infection or an uninfected control (not recorded which). DNA for the CDR3: TGTGCCAGCAGCTTGGGTGGTTTTGGGTTCGATGAGCAGTTCTTC. This translates into CASSLGGFGFDEQFF.